Below, 18 T cell receptor beta chains from the same sample are listed, as sequenced in a study of identical twins. TCRdb re-called the 5' RACE reads with MiXCR, one entry per CDR3 protein. The sample yields 200,000 to 250,000 distinct CDR3 sequences, about 10% seen once. What was sequenced was memory T cells sorted from blood. Receptors originate from a man over 45 in good health.

This clonotype has ten or more counts. The chain couples TRBV6-5 to TRBJ1-6; D gene unclear. Trimming left V 2 bases short and J 14 bases short, with 10 bases between. The CDR3 loop spans 12 amino acids. Germline values: CDR1 MNHEY, CDR2 SVGAGI. CDR3 nucleotide sequence: TGTGCCAGCAGTTACGAAGCGGGTGCCCTCCACTTT. It yields the protein CASSYEAGALHF.

This clonotype has ten or more counts. The genes are TRBV11-3 and TRBJ2-2; a weak D match, TRBD1 (6 bases). Germline V gene data show CDR1 as SGHNT and CDR2 as YENEEA. Trimming cost V 3 bases and J 0 bases, with 11 bases left between them. The CDR3 has 16 residues. The CDR3 DNA reads as TGTGCCAGCAGCTTTCCCAGGGGCGCGAACACCGGGGAGCTGTTTTTT. The encoded protein is CASSFPRGANTGELFF. The whole variable domain, filled in from reference TRBV11-3 and TRBJ2-2, reads EAGVVQSPRYKIIEKKQPVAFWCNPISGHNTLYWYLQNLGQGPELLIRYENEEAVDDSQLPKDRFSAERLKGVDSTLKIQPAELGDSAVYLCASSFPRGANTGELFFGEGSRLTVL.

This clonotype was observed at least ten times. The chain recombines TRBV20-1 with TRBJ1-5; possibly TRBD1 for D (5 bases). The germline V gene encodes CDR1 DFQATT and CDR2 SNEGSKA (reference sequence). V lost 0 bases to trimming and J lost 5 bases, with 14 bases between them. This CDR3 has 15 amino acids. The CDR3 protein is CSARDNGPGHQPQHF. DNA for the CDR3: TGCAGTGCTAGAGACAACGGCCCGGGGCATCAGCCCCAGCATTTT.

Of note for this clonotype: At one of its ends the junction is not consistent with the germline gene, which may arise from a read error. The CDR3 DNA is TGTGCCAGCTCAACGGGACAGGGGGAACCACTCTTC. Translated, it gives CASSTGQGEPLF. The chain joins TRBV18 to TRBJ1-2; TRBD1 agrees at 11 bases. Germline assignment: CDR1 KGHSH and CDR2 LQKENI. The CDR3 is 12 residues long.

This clonotype was counted ten times or more. The chain couples TRBV20-1 to TRBJ2-1; D may be TRBD2 (5 bases). V lost 6 bases and J lost 1, with 13 bases in between. Germline V gene sequence: CDR1 DFQATT, CDR2 SNEGSKA (reference sequence). The CDR3 extends over 14 amino acids. The chain's CDR3 is CSARTFLSYNEQFF. CDR3 in DNA: TGCAGTGCCAGGACTTTCCTATCCTACAATGAGCAGTTCTTC.

This clonotype was recorded at least ten times. The chain is built from TRBV28 and TRBJ2-7; TRBD1 agrees at 9 bases. V trimming: 4 bases; J trimming: 5 bases; junction bases outside the gene matches: 15. The germline gives CDR1 MDHEN, CDR2 SYDVKM. The CDR3 runs to 17 residues. The CDR3 DNA sequence: TGTGCCAGCAGTTCCTATCCCTGGGGACAGGGTCTCGACGAGCAGTACTTC. It yields the protein CASSSYPWGQGLDEQYF.

The sample holds many counts of this clonotype. The chain uses TRBV28 and TRBJ2-6, with D unclear. V lost 6 bases and J lost 0, with 15 bases in between. CDR1 is MDHEN and CDR2 is SYDVKM in the germline V gene. This CDR3 is 17 amino acids long. The CDR3 protein is CASRQPGRSSGANVLTF. CDR3 nucleotides: TGTGCCAGCAGACAGCCAGGACGGAGCTCTGGGGCCAACGTCCTGACTTTC. The variable domain in full, with the rest retrieved from reference TRBV28 and TRBJ2-6, is DVKVTQSSRYLVKRTGEKVFLECVQDMDHENMFWYRQDPGLGLRLIYFSYDVKMKEKGDIPEGYSVSREKKERFSLILESASTNQTSMYLCASRQPGRSSGANVLTFGAGSRLTVL.

The genes are TRBV27 and TRBJ2-1; TRBD1 matches 12 bases. V shed 1 base, J shed 12 bases, and the junction held 10 bases outside the gene matches. The CDR3 loop spans 16 amino acids. Germline V gene sequence: CDR1 MNHEY, CDR2 SMNVEV (reference sequence). The CDR3 DNA reads TGTGCCAGCAGTTTATTACGGGGACAGGGGGCAAGTGGGCAGTTCTTC. Translating it yields CASSLLRGQGASGQFF.

This clonotype turned up a few times. The chain joins TRBV18 to TRBJ2-1; 9 nucleotides match TRBD2. Unmatched junction bases numbered 3, after V lost 0 bases and J lost 0 bases. There are 17 residues in the CDR3. Germline loops: CDR1 KGHSH, CDR2 LQKENI. The CDR3 bases are TGTGCCAGCTCACCACCGGGACTAGCTTACTCCTACAATGAGCAGTTCTTC. Its protein is CASSPPGLAYSYNEQFF.

This clonotype was seen at least ten times. V and J are TRBV4-3 and TRBJ2-1; unclear D gene. The CDR3 totals 15 residues. Germline CDR1 reads LGHNA; CDR2 reads YSLEER. Trimming took 2 bases from V and 4 from J, leaving 12 bases between them. The DNA for the CDR3 is TGCGCCAGCAGCCAATCGGAGCTCCAATACAATGAGCAGTTCTTC. It yields the protein CASSQSELQYNEQFF.

This clonotype came up many times. The chain carries TRBV7-2 and TRBJ2-5; weak D call: TRBD2 (5 bases). Trimming removed 7 bases at V and 0 bases at J, with 15 bases between. Germline loops: CDR1 SGHTA, CDR2 FQGNSA. The CDR3 length is 15 residues. The CDR3 DNA sequence: TGTGCCAGCACGTCTTCGGTCGGGAACCAAGAGACCCAGTACTTC. This codes for CASTSSVGNQETQYF.

V usage is TRBV18 and J usage is TRBJ2-2, with 7 bases lining up with TRBD2. With 3 bases clipped from V and 2 bases from J, the junction kept 6 bases outside the gene matches. This CDR3 region has 16 residues. In germline, CDR1 is KGHSH, CDR2 LQKENI. The CDR3 loop reads CASSPRLAENTGELFF. The CDR3 region has the DNA TGTGCCAGCTCACCTCGACTAGCCGAAAACACCGGGGAGCTGTTTTTT.

Ten or more counts support this clonotype. This chain links TRBV5-1 with TRBJ2-3; no firm D call. This CDR3 comprises 14 residues. The germline V and J ends were trimmed by 3 bases and 5 bases, with 13 bases remaining between them. Germline values: CDR1 SGHRS, CDR2 YFSETQ. For the CDR3, the DNA is TGCGCCAGCAGCTCATTTTCTCTGAGAGATACGCAGTATTTT. Translation: CASSSFSLRDTQYF.

The gene calls are TRBV9 and TRBJ1-1; tentative D call: TRBD1 (5 bases). The CDR3 is made up of 16 amino acids. V was cut by 4 bases and J by 1 base, with 17 bases left in between. CDR1 is SGDLS and CDR2 is YYNGEE in the germline V gene. The CDR3 region has the DNA TGTGCCAGCAGCCCTTACTCAGGGCTCGGGAACACTGAAGCTTTCTTT. This gives the protein CASSPYSGLGNTEAFF.

This clonotype was detected a few times. The chain employs TRBV7-2 and TRBJ2-7; D may match TRBD1 or TRBD2 (6 bases each). The V end was cut by 5 bases, the J end by 2 bases, with 13 bases between. The CDR3 totals 14 residues. In germline, CDR1 is SGHTA, CDR2 FQGNSA. The CDR3 bases are TGTGCCAGCAGCGGAAATAGGGGGGCCTACGAGCAGTACTTC. Its protein product is CASSGNRGAYEQYF.

A few counts support this clonotype. This chain connects TRBV3-1 to TRBJ1-1, with no clear D. V was trimmed by 0 bases and J by 4 bases, leaving 9 bases between them. The germline V gene encodes CDR1 LGHDT and CDR2 YNNKEL (reference sequence). This CDR3 region has 14 residues. The CDR3 spells CASSQDTGSTEAFF. In nucleotides, the CDR3 is TGTGCCAGCAGCCAAGATACGGGCTCCACTGAAGCTTTCTTT.

This clonotype was counted ten times or more. The chain combines TRBV29-1 with TRBJ1-1; the D gene is possibly TRBD1 (6 bases). Deletions cut 4 bases from V and 1 base from J, with 10 bases between. Germline assignment: CDR1 SQVTM and CDR2 ANQGSEA. The CDR3 extends over 13 amino acids. The CDR3 coding sequence is TGCAGCGTTGTGGGGGCGCGGAACACTGAAGCTTTCTTT. Amino acid sequence: CSVVGARNTEAFF. Complete variable domain (other parts from reference TRBV29-1 and TRBJ1-1): SAVISQKPSRDICQRGTSLTIQCQVDSQVTMMFWYRQQPGQSLTLIATANQGSEATYESGFVIDKFPISRPNLTFSTLTVSNMSPEDSSIYLCSVVGARNTEAFFGQGTRLTVV.

This clonotype was recorded at least ten times. V is TRBV30 and J is TRBJ2-3, with no clear D. The germline V gene encodes CDR1 GTSNPN and CDR2 SVGIG (reference sequence). This CDR3 has 14 amino acids. Trimming removed 0 bases from V and 0 bases from J, with 7 bases in between. For the CDR3, the DNA is TGTGCCTGGAGTGTATCCGGGAGCACAGATACGCAGTATTTT. It is translated as CAWSVSGSTDTQYF.